This T cell receptor beta chain came from a study of vaccination and CD4 T cells after COVID-19. Across the whole study: Stimulation used overlapping spike peptides from SARS-CoV-2, HCoV-NL63, HCoV-OC43 and HCoV-229E.

The CDR3 is made up of 17 amino acids. Germline V gives CDR1 DFQATT, CDR2 SNEGSKA (reference sequence). V was pared by 3 bases and J by 4 bases, with 22 bases between. The treatment: approximately 10-day PBMC culture with coronavirus spike peptide pools or control peptides (ViraFEST assay). This clonotype was detected only a few times. What it binds is not known. Sequencing of DNA taken from cultured CD4+ T cells relied on the Oncomine TCR Beta short-read assay. TCRdb passed the PCR reads through MiXCR, listing each CDR3 protein once. The sample includes 12,000 or so distinct CDR3 sequences, 47% of them seen just once.

This clonotype was sampled from a human donor who had recovered from COVID-19. The source material was CD4+ T cells from blood, cultured in vitro. V is TRBV20-1 and J is TRBJ1-5; weak D call: TRBD1 (6 bases). The CDR3 region has the DNA TGCAGTGCTAGTACCGCTGTTGGACAGAGAATTAATCAGCCCCAGCATTTT. Translation gives CSASTAVGQRINQPQHF.